The 16 T cell receptor beta chains given below trace back to one sample, sequenced in a study of Graves' ophthalmopathy and Graves' hyperthyroidism. RNA transcripts served as template for amplifying TCR beta CDR3 sequences. A first-round RT-PCR used HTBI primers, followed by a second-round multiplex PCR. TCRdb used MiXCR to reprocess the multiplex PCR reads, holding one entry per CDR3 protein. The sample lists hundreds of thousands of distinct CDR3 sequences; roughly two fifths were seen once. Sequenced sample: peripheral blood. The receptors shown here come from an adult man with Graves' ophthalmopathy.

This clonotype appeared once. This may be a read error, as it is one base from a much larger clone. The J gene is TRBJ1-1, the V gene TRBV2; D might be TRBD1 (6 bases). The CDR3 contains 16 residues. Trimming stripped 7 bases from V and 7 bases from J, with 25 bases between. Germline V gene sequence: CDR1 SNHLY, CDR2 FYNNEI. CDR3 sequence (DNA): TGTGCCAGCAAAACCGGGAACCGACCGGGACAAAATGAAGCTTTCTTT. It yields the protein CASKTGNRPGQNEAFF.

The chain employs TRBV12-5 and TRBJ1-6, with a weak D call TRBD1 (5 bases). CDR1 is LGHNT and CDR2 is FRNRAP in the germline V gene. The V end lost 6 bases, the J end lost 0 bases, and 12 bases lay between the germline ends. This CDR3 is 16 amino acids long. CDR3 residues: CASGPDTTSYNSPLHF. The CDR3 nucleotides are TGTGCTAGTGGACCGGACACTACCTCCTATAATTCACCCCTCCACTTT.

The gene calls are TRBV6-5 and TRBJ1-5, with D hard to call. V lost 5 bases to trimming and J lost 0 bases, with 11 bases between them. This CDR3 region has 15 residues. Germline-derived CDR1 and CDR2 are MNHEY and SVGAGI. Here the CDR3 reads CASSRQRSSNQPQHF. CDR3 coding DNA: TGTGCCAGCAGTCGTCAAAGGTCTAGCAATCAGCCCCAGCATTTT.

At least ten counts were recorded for this clonotype. The chain uses TRBV20-1 and TRBJ1-6; D perhaps matches TRBD1 (6 bases). CDR1 is DFQATT and CDR2 is SNEGSKA in the germline V gene (reference sequence). V was shortened by 0 bases and J by 7 bases, with 13 bases between the two germline ends. The length of the CDR3 is 15 residues. CDR3 loop: CSARDSTGANSPLHF. CDR3 DNA: TGCAGTGCTAGAGATAGTACGGGGGCAAATTCACCCCTCCACTTT.

This clonotype showed up just a few times. V and J are TRBV30 and TRBJ1-2; no definite D call. Germline V gene data show CDR1 as GTSNPN and CDR2 as SVGIG (reference sequence). The CDR3 totals 13 residues. The V gene lost 0 bases and the J gene lost 4 bases, with 9 bases spanning the gap. CDR3 loop: CAWSVLGSYGYTF. CDR3 DNA sequence: TGTGCCTGGAGTGTACTCGGAAGCTATGGCTACACCTTC. The complete variable domain, with remaining parts taken from reference TRBV30 and TRBJ1-2, reads SQTIHQWPATLVQPVGSPLSLECTVEGTSNPNLYWYRQAAGRGLQLLFYSVGIGQISSEVPQNLSASRPQDRQFILSSKKLLLSDSGFYLCAWSVLGSYGYTFGSGTRLTVV.

This rearrangement joins TRBV4-1 to TRBJ1-5; a possible D gene is TRBD1 (5 bases). CDR1 is MGHRA and CDR2 is YSYEKL in the germline V gene. This CDR3 is built from 16 residues. Deletions cut 0 bases from V and 6 bases from J, with 15 bases between. The CDR3 DNA follows: TGCGCCAGCAGCCAAGAGGAGGGGAATAGGATTCAGCCCCAGCATTTT. Translation gives CASSQEEGNRIQPQHF.

This clonotype was counted ten times or more. The chain joins TRBV7-2 to TRBJ1-6, with D perhaps TRBD1 (6 bases). The V gene lost 1 base and the J gene lost 8 bases, with 12 bases spanning the gap. Germline CDR1 and CDR2: SGHTA and FQGNSA. The CDR3 loop spans 15 amino acids. For the CDR3, the DNA is TGTGCCAGCAGCTTAGTTATCAGGGGCGATTCACCCCTCCACTTT. Translation gives CASSLVIRGDSPLHF.

This clonotype was seen many times. The gene calls are TRBV10-3 and TRBJ1-1, with TRBD1 matching over 10 bases. The germline CDR1 and CDR2 sequences are ENHRY and SYGVKD. The CDR3 runs to 13 residues. V dropped 7 bases and J dropped 6; count of bases not matched to a gene: 5. As DNA, the CDR3 is TGTGCCATCAAAGGGACAGGGGTTTCTGAAGCTTTCTTT. It encodes CAIKGTGVSEAFF.

Concerning this clonotype: A junction boundary mismatches the germline segment, possibly from a read error. V is TRBV11-2 and J is TRBJ2-5; D might be TRBD2 (6 bases). Germline values: CDR1 SGHAT, CDR2 FQNNGV. The CDR3 sequence is 14 residues long. CDR3 bases: TGTACCAGCAGCTTAGGCGGGATACAAGAGACCCAGTGCTTC. Translated: CTSSLGGIQETQCF.

This clonotype was counted ten times or more. The chain uses TRBV7-9 and TRBJ2-6; D may be TRBD1 (6 bases). From germline, CDR1 is SEHNR and CDR2 FQNEAQ (reference sequence). The ends were cut back, 5 bases at V and 1 base at J, with 9 bases in the middle. The CDR3 has 15 amino acids. The CDR3 protein is CASSAGQSGANVLTF. DNA for the CDR3: TGTGCCAGCAGCGCCGGACAGTCTGGGGCCAACGTCCTGACTTTC.

The table lists this clonotype with many counts. CDR3 sequence: CSVGEPNEKLFF. The CDR3, as DNA: TGCAGCGTTGGAGAGCCTAATGAAAAACTGTTTTTT. The chain couples TRBV29-1 to TRBJ1-4; D ambiguous. CDR1 is SQVTM, CDR2 ANQGSEA, per germline. This CDR3 region has 12 residues. Trimming removed 4 bases from V and 3 bases from J, with 6 bases in between.

This clonotype was seen at least ten times. The chain has TRBV9 and TRBJ2-6; no firm D call. This CDR3 is built from 15 residues. The V gene's germline CDR1 is SGDLS and CDR2 YYNGEE. V was clipped by 0 bases and J by 0 bases, with 4 bases between them. In nucleotides, the CDR3 is TGTGCCAGCAGCGTAGAAAGCTCTGGGGCCAACGTCCTGACTTTC. This translates into CASSVESSGANVLTF.

The chain uses TRBV12-3 or TRBV12-4 and TRBJ1-2, with D tentatively TRBD1 (6 bases). Trimming took 6 bases from V and 4 from J, leaving 18 bases between them. The CDR3 contains 15 residues. Here the CDR3 reads CASSPNTGPGYGYTF. The CDR3 bases are TGTGCCAGCAGCCCGAATACAGGGCCAGGCTATGGCTACACCTTC.

This clonotype was recorded at least ten times. The gene calls are TRBV2 and TRBJ1-1; D is ambiguous. CDR1 and CDR2 (germline): SNHLY, FYNNEI. The V and J ends lost 1 base and 2 bases respectively, with 8 bases between them. CDR3 length equals 14 residues. As DNA, the CDR3 is TGTGCCAGCAGTGAAGGACCAGGAAACACTGAAGCTTTCTTT. The encoded protein is CASSEGPGNTEAFF.

The chain combines TRBV12-3 or TRBV12-4 with TRBJ1-2; D may be TRBD1 (6 bases). Trimming stripped 6 bases from V and 0 bases from J, with 20 bases between. The CDR3 is 17 amino acids. CDR3 bases: TGTGCCAGCAGGTCGGGGGCAGGGCGTTTTTCTAACTATGGCTACACCTTC. As protein: CASRSGAGRFSNYGYTF.

The sample holds a few counts of this clonotype. The gene calls are TRBV7-2 and TRBJ1-1, with 8 bases matching TRBD1. The CDR3 extends over 14 amino acids. Germline assignment: CDR1 SGHTA and CDR2 FQGNSA. V dropped 7 bases and J dropped 5; count of bases not matched to a gene: 9. The CDR3 coding sequence is TGTGCCAGCACTTTACAGACAGGGGTTACTGAAGCTTTCTTT. It is translated as CASTLQTGVTEAFF.